In this sample, the clone carrying this T cell receptor (beta chain) turned up many times. Its antigen is unidentified. The data are from a study of CD8 T cells in ankylosing spondylitis. From the 5' RACE reads, TCRdb called clonotypes with MiXCR, one entry per CDR3 protein. The profile shows 450,000 to 550,000 distinct CDR3 sequences, less than 6% of them singletons. Losses at the gene ends were 4 bases for V and 8 bases for J; bases not matched to a gene: 6. This CDR3 spans 15 amino acids. Germline V CDR1 and CDR2: MRHNA, SNTAGT. Study conclusions and caveats: Fewer than 10 highly homologous variants formed a TCR beta motif that appeared characteristic of ankylosing spondylitis blood. As for the disease-linked clones, they showed a CD8+ phenotype and occurred at relatively low frequencies in peripheral blood.

The TCR was taken from a male donor with ankylosing spondylitis. Sequencing was carried out using blood, either unsorted or a sorted T cell fraction (not recorded which). The rearrangement joins TRBV6-4 to TRBJ2-1, with 12 bases fitting TRBD1. CDR3: CASSVSGTGGYEQFF. For the CDR3, the DNA is TGTGCCAGCAGTGTCTCCGGGACAGGGGGCTATGAGCAGTTCTTC.